This T cell receptor (beta chain) came from a study of T cell responses to AZD1222 COVID-19 vaccine. Study-wide findings and caveats: Spike was spanned by vaccine-associated CD4 TCRs, which were dominant at 160-218 and 743-854. White British donors predominated, females outnumbered males, and clonal diversity was possibly underestimated.

With respect to this clone: Antigen: not known.

Germline assignment: CDR1 SEHNR and CDR2 FQNEAQ (reference sequence). V lost 2 bases and J 12 bases, leaving 14 bases between the germline ends. This CDR3 region has 12 residues. Clones were read by immunoSEQ multiplex PCR, and TCRdb kept only the in-frame ones, dropping some. The table records fewer than 200,000 clones, approximately 92% of them present only once. The clonotype was recovered from an adult in good health. The source material was peripheral blood, sampled on day 0 of AZD1222 vaccination. The chain recombines TRBV7-9 with TRBJ2-7; D uncertain. The CDR3 loop is CASSLNGPGGYF. The DNA of the CDR3 is TGTGCCAGCAGCTTAAACGGGCCGGGTGGGTACTTC.